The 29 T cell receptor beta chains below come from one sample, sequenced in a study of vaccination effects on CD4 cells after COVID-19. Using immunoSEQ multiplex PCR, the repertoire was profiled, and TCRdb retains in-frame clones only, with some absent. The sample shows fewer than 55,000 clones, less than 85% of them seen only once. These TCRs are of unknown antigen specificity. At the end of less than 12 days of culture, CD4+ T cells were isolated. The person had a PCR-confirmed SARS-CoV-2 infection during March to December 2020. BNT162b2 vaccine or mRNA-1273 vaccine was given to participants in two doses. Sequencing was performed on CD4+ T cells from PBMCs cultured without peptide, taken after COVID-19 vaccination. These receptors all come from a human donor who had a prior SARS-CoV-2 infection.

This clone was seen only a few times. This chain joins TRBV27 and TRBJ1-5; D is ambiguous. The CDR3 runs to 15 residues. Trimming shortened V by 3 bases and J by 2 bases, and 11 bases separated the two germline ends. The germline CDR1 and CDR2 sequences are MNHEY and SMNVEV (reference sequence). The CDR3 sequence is CASSLEGWGNQPQHF. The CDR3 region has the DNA TGTGCCAGCAGTTTGGAGGGATGGGGCAATCAGCCCCAGCATTTT.

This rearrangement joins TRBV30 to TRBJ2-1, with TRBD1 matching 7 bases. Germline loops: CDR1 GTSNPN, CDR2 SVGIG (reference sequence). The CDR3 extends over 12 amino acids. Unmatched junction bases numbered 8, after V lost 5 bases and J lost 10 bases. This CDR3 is CAWDYGTEEQFF. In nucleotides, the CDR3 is TGTGCCTGGGATTACGGGACAGAAGAGCAGTTCTTC.

The CDR3 sequence is CASSSSGANTGELFF. The CDR3, as DNA: TGTGCCAGCAGCTCATCCGGGGCCAACACCGGGGAGCTGTTTTTT. The rearrangement uses TRBV7-2 and TRBJ2-2, with D possibly being TRBD1 or TRBD2 (5 bases each). Germline V gives CDR1 SGHTA, CDR2 FQGNSA. Trimming stripped 4 bases from V and 2 bases from J, with 11 bases between. The CDR3 is 15 residues long.

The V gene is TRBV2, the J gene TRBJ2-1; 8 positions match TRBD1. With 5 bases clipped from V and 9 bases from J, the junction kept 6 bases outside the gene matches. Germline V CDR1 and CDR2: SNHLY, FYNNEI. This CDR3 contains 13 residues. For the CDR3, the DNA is TGTGCCAGCAGTAAAGACAGGGGAAGTGAGCAGTTCTTC. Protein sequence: CASSKDRGSEQFF. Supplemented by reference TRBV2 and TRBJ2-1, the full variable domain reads EPEVTQTPSHQVTQMGQEVILRCVPISNHLYFYWYRQILGQKVEFLVSFYNNEISEKSEIFDDQFSVERPDGSNFTLKIRSTKLEDSAMYFCASSKDRGSEQFFGPGTRLTVL.

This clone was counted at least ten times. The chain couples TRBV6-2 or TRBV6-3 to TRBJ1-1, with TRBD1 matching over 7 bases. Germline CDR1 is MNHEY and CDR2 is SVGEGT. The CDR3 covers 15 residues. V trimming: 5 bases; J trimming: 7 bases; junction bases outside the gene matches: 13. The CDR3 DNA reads TGTGCCAGCAGTCGCACTCCCACAGGGGACTTTGAAGCTTTCTTT. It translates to CASSRTPTGDFEAFF.

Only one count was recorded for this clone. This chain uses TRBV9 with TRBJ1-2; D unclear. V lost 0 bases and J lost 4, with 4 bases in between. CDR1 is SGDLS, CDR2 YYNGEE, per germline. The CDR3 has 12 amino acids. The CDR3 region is CASSVVGYGYTF. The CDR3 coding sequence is TGTGCCAGCAGCGTAGTTGGCTATGGCTACACCTTC. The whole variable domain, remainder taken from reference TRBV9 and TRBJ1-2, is DSGVTQTPKHLITATGQRVTLRCSPRSGDLSVYWYQQSLDQGLQFLIQYYNGEERAKGNILERFSAQQFPDLHSELNLSSLELGDSALYFCASSVVGYGYTFGSGTRLTVV.

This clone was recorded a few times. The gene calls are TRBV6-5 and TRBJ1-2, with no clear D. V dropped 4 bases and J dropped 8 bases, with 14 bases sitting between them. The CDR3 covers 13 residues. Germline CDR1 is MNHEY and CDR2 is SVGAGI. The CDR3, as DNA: TGTGCCAGCAGTTCCTCGTCGGGTCTGGGCTACACCTTC. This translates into CASSSSSGLGYTF.

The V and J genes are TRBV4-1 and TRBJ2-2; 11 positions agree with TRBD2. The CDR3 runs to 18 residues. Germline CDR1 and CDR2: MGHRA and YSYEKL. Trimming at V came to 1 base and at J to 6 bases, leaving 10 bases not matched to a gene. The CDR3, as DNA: TGCGCCAGCAGCCAAGCCATTTCTAGCGGGGGGAAAGCCGGGGAGCTGTTTTTT. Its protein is CASSQAISSGGKAGELFF.

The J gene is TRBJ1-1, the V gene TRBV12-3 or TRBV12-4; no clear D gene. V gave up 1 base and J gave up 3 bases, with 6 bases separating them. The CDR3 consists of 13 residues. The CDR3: CASSLVQHTEAFF. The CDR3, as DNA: TGTGCCAGCAGTTTAGTACAGCACACTGAAGCTTTCTTT.

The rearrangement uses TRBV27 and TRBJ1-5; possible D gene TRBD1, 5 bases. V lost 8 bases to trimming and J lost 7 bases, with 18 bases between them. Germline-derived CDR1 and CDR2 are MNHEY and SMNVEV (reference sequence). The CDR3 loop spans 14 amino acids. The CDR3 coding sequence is TGTGCCAGCCGCCGGGGGGGGGAACACCAGCCCCAGCATTTT. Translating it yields CASRRGGEHQPQHF.

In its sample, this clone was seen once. The CDR3 loop is CASSLVSGAAEAFF. Here the CDR3 DNA reads TGTGCCAGCAGCTTAGTCTCAGGGGCCGCTGAAGCTTTCTTT. This chain joins TRBV7-2 and TRBJ1-1; maybe TRBD1 (6 bases). There are 14 residues in the CDR3. Germline assignment: CDR1 SGHTA and CDR2 FQGNSA. V lost 1 base to trimming and J lost 6 bases, with 12 bases between them. The whole variable domain, remainder taken from reference TRBV7-2 and TRBJ1-1, is GAGVSQSPSNKVTEKGKDVELRCDPISGHTALYWYRQSLGQGLEFLIYFQGNSAPDKSGLPSDRFSAERTGGSVSTLTIQRTQQEDSAVYLCASSLVSGAAEAFFGQGTRLTVV.

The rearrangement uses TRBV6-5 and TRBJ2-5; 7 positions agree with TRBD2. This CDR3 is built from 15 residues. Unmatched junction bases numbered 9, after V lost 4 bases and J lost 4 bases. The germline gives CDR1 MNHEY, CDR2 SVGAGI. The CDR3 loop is CASSWSQTSAETQYF. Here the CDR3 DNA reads TGTGCCAGCAGTTGGTCTCAAACTAGCGCAGAGACCCAGTACTTC.

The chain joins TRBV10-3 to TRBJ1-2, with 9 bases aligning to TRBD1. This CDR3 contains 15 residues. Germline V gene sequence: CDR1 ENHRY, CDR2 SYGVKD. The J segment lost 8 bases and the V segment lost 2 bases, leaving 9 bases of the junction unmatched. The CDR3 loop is CAISENRQGDRGYTF. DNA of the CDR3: TGTGCCATCAGTGAGAACCGACAGGGGGATAGGGGCTACACCTTC.

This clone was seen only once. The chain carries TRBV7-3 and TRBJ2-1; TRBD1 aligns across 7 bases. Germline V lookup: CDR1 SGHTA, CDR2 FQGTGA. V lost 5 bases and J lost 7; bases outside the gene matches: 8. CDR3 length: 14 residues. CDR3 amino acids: CASSPDRDWNEQFF. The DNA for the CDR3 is TGTGCCAGCAGCCCCGACAGGGATTGGAATGAGCAGTTCTTC.

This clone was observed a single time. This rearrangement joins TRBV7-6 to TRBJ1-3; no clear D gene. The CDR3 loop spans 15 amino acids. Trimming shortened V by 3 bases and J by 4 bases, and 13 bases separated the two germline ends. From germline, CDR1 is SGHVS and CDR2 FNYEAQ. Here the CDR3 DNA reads TGTGCCAGCAGCTTCATGGGAGTAGGAGGAAACACCATATATTTT. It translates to CASSFMGVGGNTIYF.

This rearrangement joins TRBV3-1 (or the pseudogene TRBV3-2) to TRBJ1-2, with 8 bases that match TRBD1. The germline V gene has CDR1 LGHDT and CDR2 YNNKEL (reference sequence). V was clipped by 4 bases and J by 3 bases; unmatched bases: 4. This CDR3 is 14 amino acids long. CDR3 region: CASSPGQGDYGYTF. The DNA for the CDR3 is TGTGCCAGCAGCCCCGGACAGGGTGACTATGGCTACACCTTC.

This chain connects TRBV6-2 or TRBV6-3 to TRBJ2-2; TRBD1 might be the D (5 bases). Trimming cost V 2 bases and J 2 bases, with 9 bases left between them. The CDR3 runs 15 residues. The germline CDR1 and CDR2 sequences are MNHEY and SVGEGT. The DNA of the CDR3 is TGTGCCAGCAGTTACGGGCAGGGCAACACCGGGGAGCTGTTTTTT. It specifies CASSYGQGNTGELFF.

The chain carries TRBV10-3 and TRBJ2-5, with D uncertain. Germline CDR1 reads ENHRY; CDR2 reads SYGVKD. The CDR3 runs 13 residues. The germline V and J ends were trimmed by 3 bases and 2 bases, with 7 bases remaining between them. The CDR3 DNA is TGTGCCATCAGTGACGGCAGGCAAGAGACCCAGTACTTC. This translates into CAISDGRQETQYF.

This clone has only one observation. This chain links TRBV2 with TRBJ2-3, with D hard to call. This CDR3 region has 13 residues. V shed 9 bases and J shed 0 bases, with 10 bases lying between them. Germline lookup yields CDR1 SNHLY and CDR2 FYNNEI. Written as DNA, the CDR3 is TGTGCCAGTGAACTGGGGAGCACAGATACGCAGTATTTT. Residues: CASELGSTDTQYF.

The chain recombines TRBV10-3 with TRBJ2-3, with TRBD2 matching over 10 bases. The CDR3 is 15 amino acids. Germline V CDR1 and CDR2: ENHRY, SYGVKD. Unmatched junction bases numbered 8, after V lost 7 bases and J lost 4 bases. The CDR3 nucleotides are TGTGCCATCAAGCAAAGAGCGGGGGGGCCAGATACGCAGTATTTT. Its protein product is CAIKQRAGGPDTQYF.

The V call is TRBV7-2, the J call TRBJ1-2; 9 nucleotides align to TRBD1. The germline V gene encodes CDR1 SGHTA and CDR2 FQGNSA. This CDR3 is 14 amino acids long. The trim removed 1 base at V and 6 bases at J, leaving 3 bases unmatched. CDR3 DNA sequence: TGTGCCAGCAGCTTAGTACAGGGGGCCGATGGCTACACCTTC. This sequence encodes CASSLVQGADGYTF.

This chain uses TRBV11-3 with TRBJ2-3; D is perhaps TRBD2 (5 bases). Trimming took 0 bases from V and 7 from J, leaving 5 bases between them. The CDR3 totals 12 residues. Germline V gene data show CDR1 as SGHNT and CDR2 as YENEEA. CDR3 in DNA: TGTGCCAGCAGCTTAGACGGGAATACGCAGTATTTT. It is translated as CASSLDGNTQYF.

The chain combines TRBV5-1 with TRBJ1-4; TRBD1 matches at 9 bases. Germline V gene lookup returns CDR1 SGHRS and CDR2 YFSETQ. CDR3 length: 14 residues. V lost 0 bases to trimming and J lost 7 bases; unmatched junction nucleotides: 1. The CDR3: CASSLETGGEKLFF. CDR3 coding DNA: TGCGCCAGCAGCTTGGAGACAGGGGGTGAAAAACTGTTTTTT.

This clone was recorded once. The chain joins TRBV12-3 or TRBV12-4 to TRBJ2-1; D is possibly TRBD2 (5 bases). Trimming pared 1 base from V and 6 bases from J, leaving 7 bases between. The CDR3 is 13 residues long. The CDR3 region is CASSLVGGNEQFF. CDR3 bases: TGTGCCAGCAGTTTAGTAGGAGGCAATGAGCAGTTCTTC.

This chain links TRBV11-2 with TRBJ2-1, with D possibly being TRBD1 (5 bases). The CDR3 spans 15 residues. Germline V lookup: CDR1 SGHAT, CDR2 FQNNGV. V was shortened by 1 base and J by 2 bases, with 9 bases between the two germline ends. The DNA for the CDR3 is TGTGCCAGCAGCTTAGTGGGGCAGGCCTACAATGAGCAGTTCTTC. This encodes CASSLVGQAYNEQFF.

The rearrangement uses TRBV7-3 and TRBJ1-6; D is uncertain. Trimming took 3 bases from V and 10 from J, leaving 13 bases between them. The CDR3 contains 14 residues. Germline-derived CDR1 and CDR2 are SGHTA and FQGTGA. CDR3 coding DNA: TGTGCCAGCAGCTTGAGGTCGGGCGTCTCACCCCTCCACTTT. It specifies CASSLRSGVSPLHF.

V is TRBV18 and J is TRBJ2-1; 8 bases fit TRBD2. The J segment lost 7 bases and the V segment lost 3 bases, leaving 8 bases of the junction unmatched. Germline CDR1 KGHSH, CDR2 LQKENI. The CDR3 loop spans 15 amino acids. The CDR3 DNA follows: TGTGCCAGCTCACCTAGAATCGGGAGGGTGAATGAGCAGTTCTTC. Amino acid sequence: CASSPRIGRVNEQFF.

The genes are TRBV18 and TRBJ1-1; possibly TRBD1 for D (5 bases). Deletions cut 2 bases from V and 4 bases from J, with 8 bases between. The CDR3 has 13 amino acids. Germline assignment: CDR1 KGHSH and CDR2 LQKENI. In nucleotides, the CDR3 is TGTGCCAGCTCACCAGTGGGGCGCACTGAAGCTTTCTTT. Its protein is CASSPVGRTEAFF.

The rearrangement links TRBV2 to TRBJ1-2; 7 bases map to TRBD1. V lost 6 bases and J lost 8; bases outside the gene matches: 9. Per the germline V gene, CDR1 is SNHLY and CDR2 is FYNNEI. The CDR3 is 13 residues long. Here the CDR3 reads CASRGSDRRGYTF. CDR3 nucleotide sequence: TGTGCCAGCAGGGGCTCGGACAGGCGCGGCTACACCTTC.